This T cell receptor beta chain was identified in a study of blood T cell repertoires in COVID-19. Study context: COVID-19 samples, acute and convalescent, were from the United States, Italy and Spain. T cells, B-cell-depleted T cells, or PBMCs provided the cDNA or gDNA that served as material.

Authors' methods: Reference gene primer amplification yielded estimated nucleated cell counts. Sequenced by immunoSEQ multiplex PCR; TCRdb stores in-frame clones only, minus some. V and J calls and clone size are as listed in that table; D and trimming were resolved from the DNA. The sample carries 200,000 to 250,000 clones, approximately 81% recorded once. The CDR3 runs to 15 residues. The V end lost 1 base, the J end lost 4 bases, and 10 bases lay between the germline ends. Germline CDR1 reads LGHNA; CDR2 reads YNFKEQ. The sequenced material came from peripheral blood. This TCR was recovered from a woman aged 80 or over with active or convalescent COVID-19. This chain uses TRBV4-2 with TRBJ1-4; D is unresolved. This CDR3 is CASSQVWLNNEKLFF. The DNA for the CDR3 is TGTGCCAGCAGCCAAGTATGGCTTAATAATGAAAAACTGTTTTTT.